This TCR beta chain was documented in a study of chemoradiotherapy in HPV16-positive cancers. Overall study: A couple of HPV16-positive patients' cells yielded candidate HPV-specific clones and common motifs. Study outcomes and limitations: During treatment, candidate HPV-specific clones and E7-related motifs expanded in tumor. Functional assays defining HPV-specific T cells used only two HPV16-positive patients. Better recurrence-free survival went with HPV-responsive T-cell expansion in HPV16-positive patients.

Germline assignment: CDR1 MNHEY and CDR2 SMNVEV (reference sequence). V was pared by 6 bases and J by 2 bases, with 3 bases of the junction left unmatched. The length of the CDR3 is 15 residues. Sequenced by immunoSEQ multiplex PCR; TCRdb stores in-frame clones only, minus some. The sample has roughly 13,000 clones, over 85% seen once. Remarks on this clone: The antigen remains undetermined.

The TCR comes from a human donor with HPV-associated anogenital cancer. Sample: tumor tissue, taken from a patient who underwent chemoradiotherapy. This rearrangement joins TRBV27 to TRBJ2-7; TRBD2 agrees at 14 bases. The CDR3 reads CASRGTSGSPYEQYF. CDR3 nucleotide sequence: TGTGCCAGCAGGGGGACTAGCGGGAGTCCCTACGAGCAGTACTTC.